This T cell receptor beta chain came from a study of T cells in Graves' hyperthyroidism and ophthalmopathy (dated by TCRdb to about 2019). General notes on the study: Peripheral blood samples were taken at initial diagnosis, before any treatment was given. TCR V-J signatures able to tell the groups apart were searched for in a discovery cohort of 100 or so patients, of whom 40 to 45 had Graves' ophthalmopathy and some 60 had stable Graves' hyperthyroidism. Prospective prediction of ophthalmopathy was tested in an independent validation cohort consisting of 18 to 20 hyperthyroidism patients and over 15 patients who later progressed to ophthalmopathy. For training and testing, the 100 or so patients in the discovery cohort were randomly divided in a 7:3 ratio. In addition, the study compared T-cell repertoires in thyroid tissue and in blood from six Graves' hyperthyroidism patients. After sampling, hyperthyroidism patients received methimazole starting at 30 mg daily, and ophthalmopathy patients received high-dose intravenous methylprednisolone. The paper reports TCR Vbeta CDR3 sequencing of approximately 140 peripheral blood samples: approximately 41 ophthalmopathy, roughly 74 hyperthyroidism and some 17 progressor patients.

Moderately to severely active disease, a Clinical Activity Score of at least 3, a NOSPECS grade of at least 4, and a duration under 3 months were present in ophthalmopathy patients. The study excluded patients with uncontrolled infections, other autoimmune diseases, pregnancy or lactation. Diagnoses were established on the basis of clinical symptoms, serum thyroxine and TRAb, thyroid ultrasound, and orbital computed tomography. PBMCs were separated from roughly 10 ml of fresh peripheral blood using Ficoll-Paque density gradient centrifugation. Total RNA was extracted using Trizol reagent, and RNA quality was assessed on an Agilent 2100 Bioanalyzer. Points the paper makes about the study in general: Sample size was not statistically predetermined, and investigators were not blinded to group allocation. A 13 V-J signature model separated ophthalmopathy from stable hyperthyroidism, with about 88% sensitivity and roughly 81% specificity in cross-validation and 80%/75% in testing. Most expanded thyroid clonotypes (frequency above 0.001) were also detected in blood, suggesting blood repertoires may reflect thyroid immune responses. In validation, progression to ophthalmopathy was predicted by the model with nearly 71% sensitivity and around 75% specificity, a median of approximately 6.5 months before onset.

CDR1 is given as LGHDT and CDR2 as YNNKEL, both from the germline V gene (reference sequence). Trimming removed 1 base from V and 4 bases from J; the gene matches leave 0 bases unexplained. From cysteine to phenylalanine, the CDR3 is 14 amino acids long. CDR3 DNA only is kept here, 42 bases in frame from base 1. TCR beta CDR3 regions were amplified from RNA transcripts. For the first round of RT-PCR on the TCR CDR3, the HTBI primer set was used together with the Qiagen OneStep RT-PCR kit. Libraries were constructed in a second round of multiplex PCR, after which size selection and purification were carried out. The libraries were sequenced on an Illumina HiSeq2000 using paired-end 100 bp reads. Per the original workflow: SOAPnuke was used to process the raw data, throwing out any read that contained adapters or uncalled bases, had a mean Phred below 15, or lacked an exact constant-primer or identifier match. COPE v1.2.5 was used to merge high-quality paired reads, and clonotypes were defined as unique nucleotide sequences. MiTCR v1.1 was used to align the clonotypes against IMGT TRBV, TRBD and TRBJ reference segments. Only V-J combinations with frequency above 0.0001, covering 99% to 99.2% of repertoires, were analysed. The TCS score was defined as F50 (clonal expansion) divided by E x V (chaos), with BLOSUM62-based TCRdist calculated between CDR3 peptides within each V-J. Welch's t-statistics and random forest reduced 500 to 650 V-J features to about 12, which were used in a naive Bayes classifier (R e1071). TCRdb cleaned the public reads at Q25 with fastp, built clones with MiXCR and kept in-frame beta chains. For every CDR3 protein sequence, its rows merge into one entry that carries the most common genes and DNA. The V and J calls and clone size are TCRdb's, not the authors'. The sample table shows approximately 380,000 distinct CDR3 sequences, and around an eighth are seen once. Jointly, the top ten make up 25% to 30% of the sample.

In this sample, this clonotype turned up many times. Its antigen target is currently unknown. There are no base qualities to consult, and no much larger clone falls within one base. The rearranged chain carries TRBV3-1 and TRBJ1-1; TRBD1 matches 10 bases in the middle. Sequencing was done on a sample of blood. The origin of this receptor is a man aged 50 or older with Graves' ophthalmopathy. The DNA reads TGTGCCAGCAGCCAAGGGACAGGGGGCACTGAAGCTTTCTTT. Translated, this gives CASSQGTGGTEAFF.